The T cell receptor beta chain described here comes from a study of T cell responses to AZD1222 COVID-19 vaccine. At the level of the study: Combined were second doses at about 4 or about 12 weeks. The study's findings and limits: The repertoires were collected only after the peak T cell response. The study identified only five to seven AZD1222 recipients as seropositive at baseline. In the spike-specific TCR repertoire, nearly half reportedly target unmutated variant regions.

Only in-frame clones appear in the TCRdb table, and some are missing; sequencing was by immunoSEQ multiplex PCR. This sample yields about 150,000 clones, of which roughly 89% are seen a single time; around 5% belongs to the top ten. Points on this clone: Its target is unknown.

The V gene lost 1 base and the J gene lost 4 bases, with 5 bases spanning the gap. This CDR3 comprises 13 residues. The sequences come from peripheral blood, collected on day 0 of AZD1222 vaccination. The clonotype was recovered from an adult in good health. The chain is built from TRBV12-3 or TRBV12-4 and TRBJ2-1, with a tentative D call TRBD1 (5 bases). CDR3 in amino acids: CASSLGQYNEQFF. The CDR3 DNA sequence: TGTGCCAGCAGTTTAGGACAGTACAATGAGCAGTTCTTC.